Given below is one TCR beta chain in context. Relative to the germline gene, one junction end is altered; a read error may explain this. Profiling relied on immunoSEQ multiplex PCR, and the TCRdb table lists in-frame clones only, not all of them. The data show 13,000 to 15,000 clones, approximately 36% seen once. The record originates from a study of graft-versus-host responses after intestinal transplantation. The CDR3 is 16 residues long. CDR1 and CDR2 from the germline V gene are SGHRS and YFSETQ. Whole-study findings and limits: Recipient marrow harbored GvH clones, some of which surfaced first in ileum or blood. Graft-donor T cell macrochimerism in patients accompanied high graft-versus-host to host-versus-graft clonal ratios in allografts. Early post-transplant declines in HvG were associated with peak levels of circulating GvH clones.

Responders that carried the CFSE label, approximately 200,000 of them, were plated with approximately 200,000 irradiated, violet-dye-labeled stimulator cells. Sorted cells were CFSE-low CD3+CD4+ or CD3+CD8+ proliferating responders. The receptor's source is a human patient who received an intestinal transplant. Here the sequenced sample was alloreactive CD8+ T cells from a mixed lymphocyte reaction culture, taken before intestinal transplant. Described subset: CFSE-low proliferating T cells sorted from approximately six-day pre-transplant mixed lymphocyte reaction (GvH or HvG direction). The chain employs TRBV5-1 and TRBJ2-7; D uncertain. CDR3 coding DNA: TGTGCCAGCAGCCCGGCGTCCTTCACTTACTCCTACGAGCAGTACTTC. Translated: CASSPASFTYSYEQYF.